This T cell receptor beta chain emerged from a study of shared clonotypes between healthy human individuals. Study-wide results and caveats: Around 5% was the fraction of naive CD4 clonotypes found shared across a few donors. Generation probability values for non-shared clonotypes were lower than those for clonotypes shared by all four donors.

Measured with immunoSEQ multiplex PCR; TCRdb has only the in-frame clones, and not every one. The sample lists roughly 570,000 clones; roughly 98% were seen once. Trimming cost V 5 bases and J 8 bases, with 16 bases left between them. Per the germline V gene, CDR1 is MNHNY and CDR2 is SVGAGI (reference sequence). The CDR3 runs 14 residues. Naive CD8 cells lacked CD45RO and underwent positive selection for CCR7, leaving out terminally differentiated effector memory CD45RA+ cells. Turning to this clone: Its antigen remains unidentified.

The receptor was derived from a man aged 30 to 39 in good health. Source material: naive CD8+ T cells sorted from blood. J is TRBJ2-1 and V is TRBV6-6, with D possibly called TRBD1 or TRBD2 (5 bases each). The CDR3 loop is CASSLPGATDEQFF. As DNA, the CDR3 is TGTGCCAGCAGTCTCCCCGGGGCTACGGATGAGCAGTTCTTC.